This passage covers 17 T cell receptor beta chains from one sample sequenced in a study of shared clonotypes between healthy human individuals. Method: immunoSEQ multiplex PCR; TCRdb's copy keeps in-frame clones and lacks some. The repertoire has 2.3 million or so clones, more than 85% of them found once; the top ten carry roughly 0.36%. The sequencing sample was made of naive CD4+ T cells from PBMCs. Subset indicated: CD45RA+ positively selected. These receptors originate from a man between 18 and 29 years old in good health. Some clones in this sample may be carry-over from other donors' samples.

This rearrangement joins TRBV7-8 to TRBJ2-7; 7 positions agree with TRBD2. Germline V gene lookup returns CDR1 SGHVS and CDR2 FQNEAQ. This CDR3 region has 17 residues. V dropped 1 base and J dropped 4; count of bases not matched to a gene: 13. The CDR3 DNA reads TGTGCCAGCAGCTTAGGGATTGGGGGAGGGGACTCTTACGAGCAGTACTTC. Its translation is CASSLGIGGGDSYEQYF.

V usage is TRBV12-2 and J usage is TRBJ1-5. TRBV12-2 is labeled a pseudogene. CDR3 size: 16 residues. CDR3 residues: CASRSPLGESNQPQHF. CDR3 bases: TGTGCAAGTCGCTCCCCCTTGGGGGAAAGCAATCAGCCCCAGCATTTT.

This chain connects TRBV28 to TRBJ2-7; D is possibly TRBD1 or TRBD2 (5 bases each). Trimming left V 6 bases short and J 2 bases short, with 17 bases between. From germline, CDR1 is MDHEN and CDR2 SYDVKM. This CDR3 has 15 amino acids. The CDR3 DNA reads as TGTGCCAGCAGCAAGACCGGGACGCTAGCCTACGAGCAGTACTTC. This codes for CASSKTGTLAYEQYF.

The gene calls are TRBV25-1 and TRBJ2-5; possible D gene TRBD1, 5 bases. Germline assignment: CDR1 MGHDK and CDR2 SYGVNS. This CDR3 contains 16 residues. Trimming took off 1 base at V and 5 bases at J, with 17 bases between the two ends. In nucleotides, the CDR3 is TGTGCCAGCAGTGAATTTAAGGGGTTGCAGGGCGAGACCCAGTACTTC. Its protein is CASSEFKGLQGETQYF.

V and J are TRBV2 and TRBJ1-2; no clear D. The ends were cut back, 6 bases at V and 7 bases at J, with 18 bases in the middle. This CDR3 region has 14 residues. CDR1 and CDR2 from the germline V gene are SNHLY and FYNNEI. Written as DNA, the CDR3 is TGTGCCAGCAGATTCGACATTGGGATCTCTGGCTACACCTTC. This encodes CASRFDIGISGYTF. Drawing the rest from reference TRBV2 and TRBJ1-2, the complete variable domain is EPEVTQTPSHQVTQMGQEVILRCVPISNHLYFYWYRQILGQKVEFLVSFYNNEISEKSEIFDDQFSVERPDGSNFTLKIRSTKLEDSAMYFCASRFDIGISGYTFGSGTRLTVV.

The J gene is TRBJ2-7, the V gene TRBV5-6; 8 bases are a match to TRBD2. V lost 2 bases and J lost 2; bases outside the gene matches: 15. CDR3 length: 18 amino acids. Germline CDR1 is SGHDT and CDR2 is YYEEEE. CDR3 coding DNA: TGTGCCAGCAGCTTCCAGGGGAAGAGACTAGCGTACCCCTACGAGCAGTACTTC. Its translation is CASSFQGKRLAYPYEQYF.

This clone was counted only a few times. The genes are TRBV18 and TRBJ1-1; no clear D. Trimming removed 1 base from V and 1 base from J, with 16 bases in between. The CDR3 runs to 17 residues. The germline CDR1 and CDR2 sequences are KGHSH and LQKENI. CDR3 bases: TGTGCCAGCTCACCACTTACTGCGATAGACTCGAACACTGAAGCTTTCTTT. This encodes CASSPLTAIDSNTEAFF.

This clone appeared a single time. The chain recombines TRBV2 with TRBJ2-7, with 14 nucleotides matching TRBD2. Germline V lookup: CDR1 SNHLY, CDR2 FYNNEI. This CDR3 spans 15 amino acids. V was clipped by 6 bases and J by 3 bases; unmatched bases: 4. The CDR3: CASRTGLAGGYEQYF. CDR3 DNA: TGTGCCAGCAGAACCGGACTAGCGGGAGGCTACGAGCAGTACTTC.

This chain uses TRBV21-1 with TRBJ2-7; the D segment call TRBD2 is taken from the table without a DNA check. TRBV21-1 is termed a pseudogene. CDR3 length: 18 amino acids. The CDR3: CASSKGPTRQRDTYEQYF. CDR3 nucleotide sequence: TGTGCCAGCAGCAAAGGACCGACTCGCCAGCGGGATACCTACGAGCAGTACTTC.

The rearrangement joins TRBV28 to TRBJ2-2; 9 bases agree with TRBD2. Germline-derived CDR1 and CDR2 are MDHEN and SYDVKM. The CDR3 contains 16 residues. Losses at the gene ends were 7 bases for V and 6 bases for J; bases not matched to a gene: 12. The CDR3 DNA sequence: TGTGCCAGCACCCTCCCTTTTAGCGGGAGACCCGGGGAGCTGTTTTTT. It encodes CASTLPFSGRPGELFF.

The CDR3 sequence is CASSQKNTGELFF. The CDR3 DNA reads as TGTGCCAGCAGCCAGAAGAACACCGGGGAGCTGTTTTTT. The V call is TRBV9, the J call TRBJ2-2; D remains ambiguous. Trimming left V 4 bases short and J 1 base short, with 5 bases between. This CDR3 region has 13 residues. Per the germline V gene, CDR1 is SGDLS and CDR2 is YYNGEE.

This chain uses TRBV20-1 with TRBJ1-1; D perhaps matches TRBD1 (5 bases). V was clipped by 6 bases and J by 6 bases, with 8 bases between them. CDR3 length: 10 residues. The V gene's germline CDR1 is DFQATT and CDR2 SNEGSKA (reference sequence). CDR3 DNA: TGCAGTGCCTGGGGGGCTGAAGCTTTCTTT. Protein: CSAWGAEAFF.

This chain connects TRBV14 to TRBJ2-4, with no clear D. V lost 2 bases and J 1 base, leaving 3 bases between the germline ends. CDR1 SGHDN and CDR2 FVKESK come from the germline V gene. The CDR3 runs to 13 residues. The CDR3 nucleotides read TGTGCCAGCAGCCAAAACGCCAAAAACATTCAGTACTTC. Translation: CASSQNAKNIQYF.

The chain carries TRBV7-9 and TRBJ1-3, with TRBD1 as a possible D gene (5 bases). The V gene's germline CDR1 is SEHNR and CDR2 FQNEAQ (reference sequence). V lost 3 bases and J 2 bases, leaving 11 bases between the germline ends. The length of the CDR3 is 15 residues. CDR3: CASSFQGQAGNTIYF. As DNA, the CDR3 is TGTGCCAGCAGCTTCCAGGGTCAGGCTGGAAACACCATATATTTT.

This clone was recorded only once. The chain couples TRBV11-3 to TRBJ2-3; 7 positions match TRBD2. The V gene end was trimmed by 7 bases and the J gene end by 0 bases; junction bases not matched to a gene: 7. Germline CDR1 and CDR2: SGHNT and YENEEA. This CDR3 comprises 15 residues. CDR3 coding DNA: TGTGCCAGCATGGCAGCGGGAATTAGCACAGATACGCAGTATTTT. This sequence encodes CASMAAGISTDTQYF. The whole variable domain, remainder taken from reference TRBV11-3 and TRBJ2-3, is EAGVVQSPRYKIIEKKQPVAFWCNPISGHNTLYWYLQNLGQGPELLIRYENEEAVDDSQLPKDRFSAERLKGVDSTLKIQPAELGDSAVYLCASMAAGISTDTQYFGPGTRLTVL.

CDR3 nucleotides: TGTGCCAGTAAAGTGGGGACGGGCAATCAGCCCCAGCATTTT. It specifies CASKVGTGNQPQHF. V is TRBV19 and J is TRBJ1-5, with a tentative D call TRBD1 (5 bases). Germline-derived CDR1 and CDR2 are LNHDA and SQIVND (reference sequence). CDR3 length: 14 residues. V was clipped by 7 bases and J by 2 bases, with 12 bases between them.

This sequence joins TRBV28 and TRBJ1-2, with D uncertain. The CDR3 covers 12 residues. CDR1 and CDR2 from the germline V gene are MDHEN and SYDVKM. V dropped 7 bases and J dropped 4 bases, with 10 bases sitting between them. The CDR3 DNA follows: TGTGCCAGCACCGACCGGACCTATGGCTACACCTTC. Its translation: CASTDRTYGYTF.